The subject of this entry is one T cell receptor (beta chain). Its target antigen remains unknown. No base quality information exists; no much larger clone differs at one position. The data stem from a study of CD8 T cells in Susac syndrome (dated by TCRdb to between 2019 and 2020). Broadly, across the study: Among the sequenced Susac syndrome patients, 5 or 6 had clinically active disease and about 8 were in clinical remission. At blood withdrawal, Susac syndrome patients were either therapy-naive, taking corticosteroids (in some cases with IVIg as well), or taking IVIg alone. Whether CD8+ T cell activation and differentiation in Susac syndrome was antigen driven was tested using repertoire sequencing. Broad study findings and their caveats: The TCR sequencing and HLA analysis was acknowledged to have included a relatively small number of individuals. In the CD4+ T cell repertoire of Susac syndrome patients, clonal expansion was not detected.

Spanning cysteine to phenylalanine, the CDR3 consists of 12 amino acids. Only the CDR3 part of the read is kept: 36 bases, read in frame from the first base. CDR1 is given as SGHRS and CDR2 as YFSETQ, both from the germline V gene. V gives up 1 base and J gives up 8 bases, and the segment between their germline ends measures 9 bases. Peripheral blood CD8+ and CD4+ T cells from healthy donors, Susac syndrome patients and multiple sclerosis patients were profiled using high-throughput TCR beta sequencing. Recently defined diagnostic criteria for definite or probable disease were met by the Susac syndrome patients. Bulk CD8+ and CD4+ T cells were purified by magnetic negative isolation, while CD8+ TEMRA cells were enriched using FACS. Blood was drawn into EDTA tubes, processed within 24 hours, and PBMCs were isolated by density gradient centrifugation. PBMCs intended for TCR sequencing were cryopreserved in liquid nitrogen and thawed later in a water bath at 37 degrees C. A purity of at least 90% was achieved for sorted or isolated CD4+, CD8+ and CD8+ TEMRA cells.

RNA was extracted with the RNeasy kit and 0.5 to 1 ug was reverse transcribed using random hexamers. The immunoSEQ multiplex PCR assay, covering 54 Vbeta and 13 Jbeta segments, was used to amplify TCR beta CDR3 regions. PCR amplification bias was corrected by using a synthetic template baseline for primer optimization and computational correction. For the original study's pipeline: Only productive sequences were kept, with reads annotated to V, D and J genes according to IMGT and analyzed in immunoSEQ Analyzer. To calculate clonality, Shannon entropy was normalized by log2 of the number of productive unique sequences and then subtracted from one. For each patient and control, public and private clones were evaluated among the 100 most prevalent clones. A clone was defined as Susac-specific if it was absent from the healthy and MS cohorts, from some 1,100 published viral clones and from other ImmuneACCESS disease sequences. TCRdb trimmed the raw reads at Q25, called clones with MiXCR and kept productive beta chains. All rows with the same CDR3 protein become a single entry with the most common DNA and genes. The V and J calls were not made by the authors but by TCRdb's processing. The sample contains under 95,000 distinct CDR3 sequences, 85% to 95% of them found a single time. The ten largest account for about 0.28% of the sample.

Sequences were obtained from CD4+ T cells from PBMCs. The sequence is built from TRBV5-1 and TRBJ1-2; TRBD1 might be the D gene, on 5 matching bases. This clonotype was obtained from a human donor with Susac syndrome. The DNA sequence follows: TGCGCCAGCAGCTTGACAGGAGCAGGCTACACCTTC. Protein translation: CASSLTGAGYTF.